This record concerns one T cell receptor (beta chain) sequence. The data derive from a study of blood T cells in healthy people across ages. Using a J-beta primer mix together with a sample-barcoded 5' primer, a second PCR was run for roughly 6 to 12 cycles. TCRdb re-derived calls from the 5' RACE reads in MiXCR, one entry per CDR3 protein. The data contain some 700,000 distinct CDR3 sequences, 40% to 45% of them singletons. The germline V gene encodes CDR1 MNHEY and CDR2 SVGEGT. This CDR3 is built from 13 residues. V was shortened by 1 base and J by 1 base, with 4 bases between the two germline ends.

The chain is built from TRBV6-2 or TRBV6-3 and TRBJ2-5; D ambiguous. Specimen: blood. The receptor was isolated from a woman aged 55-69 years in good health. This CDR3 reads CASSYYSQETQYF. The CDR3 DNA reads TGTGCCAGCAGTTACTACAGCCAAGAGACCCAGTACTTC.